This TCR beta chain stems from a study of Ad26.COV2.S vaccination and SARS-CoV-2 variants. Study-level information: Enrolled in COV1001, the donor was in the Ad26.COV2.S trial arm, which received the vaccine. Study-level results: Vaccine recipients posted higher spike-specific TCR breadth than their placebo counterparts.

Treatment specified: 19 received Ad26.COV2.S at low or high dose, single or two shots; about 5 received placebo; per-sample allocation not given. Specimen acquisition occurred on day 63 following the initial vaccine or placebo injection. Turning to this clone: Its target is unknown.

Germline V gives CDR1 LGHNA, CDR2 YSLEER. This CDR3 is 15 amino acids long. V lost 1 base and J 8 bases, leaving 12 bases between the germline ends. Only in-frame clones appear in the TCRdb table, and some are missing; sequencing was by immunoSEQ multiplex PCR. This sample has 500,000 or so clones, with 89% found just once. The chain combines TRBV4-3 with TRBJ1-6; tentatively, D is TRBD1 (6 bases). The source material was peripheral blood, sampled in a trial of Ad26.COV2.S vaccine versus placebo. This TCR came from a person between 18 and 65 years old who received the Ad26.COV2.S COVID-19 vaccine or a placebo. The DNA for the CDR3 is TGCGCCAGCAGCCAAGCCTTGGACAGCTATTCACCCCTCCACTTT. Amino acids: CASSQALDSYSPLHF.